The rows below give T cell receptor beta chains drawn from one sample of a study of blood T cell repertoires in COVID-19. Here immunoSEQ multiplex PCR was the method, and the copy in TCRdb shows in-frame clones only, minus some. The repertoire has 310,000 or so clones, almost 90% of them found once; the top ten carry roughly 1.6%. Sequenced: PBMCs or T cells enriched from blood (not recorded which). Receptor source: a woman aged 18-29 years with acute COVID-19. The conserved cysteine and the conserved F or W are not part of the CDR3 here. Part of the rows lack a size; the others show once, few, many or a class for expanded clones.

v_call: TRBV6-5; cdr3_length: 13; j_call: TRBJ2-2; clone_size: .; cdr3_aa: ASRKRQGEGGELF
v_call: TRBV6-5; cdr3_length: 13; j_call: TRBJ1-1; clone_size: once; cdr3_aa: ASSYSTRQNTEAF
v_call: TRBV27; cdr3_length: 15; j_call: TRBJ2-2; clone_size: once; cdr3_aa: ASTLGLAGGEHRGAV
v_call: TRBV10-1; cdr3_length: 11; j_call: TRBJ1-1; clone_size: few; cdr3_aa: ASRLEINTEAF
v_call: TRBV4-3; cdr3_length: 13; j_call: TRBJ2-1; clone_size: once; cdr3_aa: ASSSGTGAYNEQF
v_call: TRBV7-9; cdr3_length: 12; j_call: TRBJ2-4; clone_size: .; cdr3_aa: ASSLLLHTNIQY
v_call: TRBV13; cdr3_length: 14; j_call: TRBJ2-2; clone_size: .; cdr3_aa: ASSLAPNSDTGELF
v_call: TRBV11-2; cdr3_length: 13; j_call: TRBJ2-1; clone_size: .; cdr3_aa: ASRMGLAGVSEQF
v_call: TRBV5-4; cdr3_length: 14; j_call: TRBJ1-2; clone_size: .; cdr3_aa: ASSLGQGTTNYGYT
v_call: TRBV5-4; cdr3_length: 13; j_call: TRBJ1-1; clone_size: .; cdr3_aa: ASSRDLREITEAF
v_call: TRBV29-1; cdr3_length: 11; j_call: TRBJ2-5; clone_size: .; cdr3_aa: SVERTVQETQY
v_call: TRBV19; cdr3_length: 16; j_call: TRBJ2-7; clone_size: .; cdr3_aa: ASSIRGTSGSSSYEQY
v_call: TRBV5-1; cdr3_length: 13; j_call: TRBJ1-2; clone_size: .; cdr3_aa: ASSLQPGQNYGYT
v_call: TRBV12-3/TRBV12-4; cdr3_length: 10; j_call: TRBJ2-5; clone_size: .; cdr3_aa: ATAVGGQTQY
v_call: TRBV30; cdr3_length: 15; j_call: TRBJ1-5; clone_size: .; cdr3_aa: AWSRDRAWDSNQPQH
v_call: TRBV28; cdr3_length: 13; j_call: TRBJ1-5; clone_size: .; cdr3_aa: ASSRGILSNQPQH
v_call: TRBV6-1; cdr3_length: 14; j_call: TRBJ1-3; clone_size: few; cdr3_aa: ASSELWARSGNTIY
v_call: TRBV13; cdr3_length: 12; j_call: TRBJ1-2; clone_size: once; cdr3_aa: ASSYRTVVYGYT
v_call: TRBV5-6; cdr3_length: 15; j_call: TRBJ1-2; clone_size: .; cdr3_aa: ASSSDPTGGGDYGYT
v_call: TRBV19; cdr3_length: 11; j_call: TRBJ2-7; clone_size: .; cdr3_aa: ASSMTPPYEQY
v_call: TRBV6-6; cdr3_length: 14; j_call: TRBJ2-5; clone_size: .; cdr3_aa: ASSYLGTSGQETQY
v_call: TRBV12-3/TRBV12-4; cdr3_length: 11; j_call: TRBJ1-2; clone_size: .; cdr3_aa: ASTPGQPWGYT
v_call: TRBV5-1; cdr3_length: 14; j_call: TRBJ2-7; clone_size: once; cdr3_aa: ASSLFSGRKSYEQY
v_call: TRBV4-1; cdr3_length: 11; j_call: TRBJ1-4; clone_size: .; cdr3_aa: ASSQVFSEKLF
v_call: TRBV9; cdr3_length: 13; j_call: TRBJ2-1; clone_size: .; cdr3_aa: ASSVTLASYNEQF